What follows is one TCR beta chain and its context. CD45RO negativity and positive selection for CCR7 defined naive CD8 cells, a population that excluded terminally differentiated effector memory CD45RA+ cells. The sample comes from a study of shared clonotypes between healthy human individuals. Sequencing was performed with immunoSEQ multiplex PCR; in TCRdb, only in-frame clones are kept and a portion is missing. The sample carries about 820,000 clones, 92% recorded once. This clonotype originated in a man aged 25-45 years in good health. The sample taken for sequencing was naive CD8+ T cells sorted from blood.

In nucleotides, the CDR3 is TGTGCCAGCAGTACTAACCCTTATCAGCCCCAGCATTTT. Its translation: CASSTNPYQPQHF. V usage is TRBV27 and J usage is TRBJ1-5; D uncertain. The V end lost 5 bases, the J end lost 5 bases, and 10 bases lay between the germline ends. Germline CDR1 MNHEY, CDR2 SMNVEV (reference sequence). The CDR3 length is 13 residues.